The 29 T cell receptor beta chains below all came from one sample that was sequenced in a study of CD8 T cells in ankylosing spondylitis. Overall study findings and caveats: The study identified a TCR beta motif of under ten highly homologous variants that appeared characteristic of ankylosing spondylitis blood.

TCRdb re-called the 5' RACE reads through MiXCR, storing one row per CDR3 protein. Of about 700,000 distinct CDR3 sequences listed, under 20% are singletons. Antigens of these TCRs are unknown. Sequences were obtained from blood, either unsorted or a sorted T cell fraction (not recorded which). The receptors were gathered from a male donor with ankylosing spondylitis.

This clonotype was counted many times. The J gene is TRBJ1-5, the V gene TRBV20-1, with a weak D call TRBD1 (6 bases). This CDR3 comprises 15 residues. The V end lost 0 bases, the J end lost 6 bases, and 15 bases lay between the germline ends. Germline V CDR1 and CDR2: DFQATT, SNEGSKA (reference sequence). For the CDR3, the DNA is TGCAGTGCTAGAGAGAGGGACTTGGACAGTCAGCCCCAGCATTTT. Translating gives CSARERDLDSQPQHF.

This chain joins TRBV5-1 and TRBJ1-1; D gene uncertain. CDR1 SGHRS and CDR2 YFSETQ come from the germline V gene. The CDR3 contains 14 residues. Trimming shortened V by 0 bases and J by 4 bases, and 10 bases separated the two germline ends. CDR3 DNA: TGCGCCAGCAGCTTGGGACGCTGGGGCACTGAAGCTTTCTTT. Translating it yields CASSLGRWGTEAFF.

The chain recombines TRBV10-3 with TRBJ2-1; D not resolved. Trimming removed 10 bases from V and 6 bases from J, with 16 bases in between. The length of the CDR3 is 13 residues. CDR1 and CDR2 (germline): ENHRY, SYGVKD. CDR3 bases: TGTGCCACCCGGTTCCCCTCGACCAATGAGCAGTTCTTC. Translation gives CATRFPSTNEQFF.

This clonotype was seen a handful of times. The chain combines TRBV6-2 or TRBV6-3 with TRBJ2-1; D remains ambiguous. Germline V gene lookup returns CDR1 MNHEY and CDR2 SVGEGT. The CDR3 totals 13 residues. Trimming took off 2 bases at V and 7 bases at J, with 9 bases between the two ends. The CDR3 nucleotides read TGTGCCAGCAGTTACCCGATAATTAATGAGCAGTTCTTC. Residues: CASSYPIINEQFF.

J is TRBJ2-1 and V is TRBV3-1; TRBD2 agrees at 8 bases. Germline trimming cut 1 base from V and 4 bases from J; bases unmatched to any gene: 6. Germline CDR1 is LGHDT and CDR2 is YNNKEL (reference sequence). There are 16 residues in the CDR3. In DNA, the CDR3 is TGTGCCAGCAGCCAAGTCGGGAGGGACGCTTACAATGAGCAGTTCTTC. It is translated as CASSQVGRDAYNEQFF.

The rearrangement uses TRBV12-3 or TRBV12-4 and TRBJ1-1; D not resolved. The length of the CDR3 is 13 residues. Trimming took off 3 bases at V and 7 bases at J, with 12 bases between the two ends. The CDR3 here is CASSFGRGGEAFF. The CDR3, as DNA: TGTGCCAGCAGTTTCGGGAGAGGTGGTGAAGCTTTCTTT.

The gene calls are TRBV5-1 and TRBJ2-2; 12 bases align to TRBD2. Germline-derived CDR1 and CDR2 are SGHRS and YFSETQ. Trimming at V came to 3 bases and at J to 1 base, leaving 1 base not matched to a gene. The CDR3 has 16 amino acids. CDR3 sequence reads: CASSWTSGVNTGELFF. The CDR3 nucleotides are TGCGCCAGCAGCTGGACTAGCGGGGTGAACACCGGGGAGCTGTTTTTT. The whole variable domain, filled in from reference TRBV5-1 and TRBJ2-2, reads KAGVTQTPRYLIKTRGQQVTLSCSPISGHRSVSWYQQTPGQGLQFLFEYFSETQRNKGNFPGRFSGRQFSNSRSEMNVSTLELGDSALYLCASSWTSGVNTGELFFGEGSRLTVL.

This clonotype was found a few times. The V call is TRBV12-3 or TRBV12-4, the J call TRBJ2-1, with 9 bases matching TRBD2. The CDR3 is 16 amino acids. Trimming at V came to 3 bases and at J to 3 bases, leaving 6 bases not matched to a gene. CDR3 region: CASSFLASGVYNEQFF. CDR3 nucleotide sequence: TGTGCCAGCAGTTTCTTGGCTAGCGGGGTCTACAATGAGCAGTTCTTC.

This chain connects TRBV3-1 to TRBJ1-1, with D unclear. Trimming removed 0 bases at V and 0 bases at J, with 8 bases between. Germline V CDR1 and CDR2: LGHDT, YNNKEL (reference sequence). The CDR3 loop spans 15 amino acids. The CDR3 sequence is CASSQEGKMNTEAFF. DNA of the CDR3: TGTGCCAGCAGCCAAGAAGGAAAAATGAACACTGAAGCTTTCTTT.

The rearrangement joins TRBV29-1 to TRBJ2-5; 9 bases line up with TRBD1. Germline trimming cut 8 bases from V and 4 bases from J; bases unmatched to any gene: 20. This CDR3 is built from 17 residues. Germline V gene sequence: CDR1 SQVTM, CDR2 ANQGSEA. The CDR3: CSFLGGTGIGRIETQYF. In nucleotides, the CDR3 is TGCAGCTTCCTCGGGGGGACAGGGATAGGAAGAATAGAGACCCAGTACTTC.

This clonotype was recorded a few times. The V gene is TRBV20-1, the J gene TRBJ1-1, with D unclear. The germline CDR1 and CDR2 sequences are DFQATT and SNEGSKA (reference sequence). V was clipped by 0 bases and J by 5 bases, with 10 bases between them. CDR3 size: 13 residues. DNA of the CDR3: TGCAGTGCTAGAGACGGACGGCGGACTGAAGCTTTCTTT. The encoded protein is CSARDGRRTEAFF.

This rearrangement joins TRBV6-1 to TRBJ1-3; D is uncertain. The CDR3 is made up of 13 amino acids. Germline V lookup: CDR1 MNHNS, CDR2 SASEGT. Between the trimmed V and J ends, which lost 6 bases and 4 bases, there was a span of 10 bases. CDR3 sequence: CASREEIGNTIYF. Here the CDR3 DNA reads TGTGCCAGCAGGGAGGAGATAGGAAACACCATATATTTT.

This chain links TRBV20-1 with TRBJ2-3, with D perhaps given as TRBD1 or TRBD2 (5 bases each). V lost 0 bases and J 5 bases, leaving 15 bases between the germline ends. The CDR3 sequence is 15 residues long. CDR1 DFQATT and CDR2 SNEGSKA come from the germline V gene (reference sequence). The CDR3 sequence: CSARESGSGRDTQYF. The CDR3 DNA reads as TGCAGTGCTAGAGAGTCCGGGTCGGGACGAGATACGCAGTATTTT.

The J gene is TRBJ2-2, the V gene TRBV6-5; D gene unclear. CDR3 length: 16 amino acids. The germline CDR1 and CDR2 sequences are MNHEY and SVGAGI. The germline V and J ends were trimmed by 1 base and 3 bases, with 12 bases remaining between them. CDR3 region: CASSYLANSYTGELFF. CDR3 nucleotides: TGTGCCAGCAGTTACTTGGCCAACTCCTACACCGGGGAGCTGTTTTTT.

This clonotype has a handful of counts. V gene TRBV29-1 combines with J gene TRBJ2-7; D is possibly TRBD1 (5 bases). Per germline, CDR1 SQVTM and CDR2 ANQGSEA. CDR3 length: 12 residues. Trimming took off 5 bases at V and 7 bases at J, with 15 bases between the two ends. The CDR3, as DNA: TGCAGCGTTCAGGGAACCGGATTTGAGCAGTACTTC. Translated: CSVQGTGFEQYF.

This chain joins TRBV12-3 or TRBV12-4 and TRBJ1-2, with TRBD1 identical over 8 bases. The CDR3 spans 14 residues. Trimming removed 5 bases from V and 6 bases from J; junction bases left unmatched: 8. CDR3 in amino acids: CASSLPGGSNGYTF. The DNA for the CDR3 is TGTGCCAGCAGTCTTCCAGGGGGCTCCAATGGCTACACCTTC.

The chain recombines TRBV4-1 with TRBJ2-7, with D possibly TRBD2 on 6 matching bases. Trimming took off 0 bases at V and 0 bases at J, with 12 bases between the two ends. Germline-derived CDR1 and CDR2 are MGHRA and YSYEKL. The CDR3 covers 16 residues. The chain's CDR3 is CASSQEFGGISYEQYF. For the CDR3, the DNA is TGCGCCAGCAGCCAAGAGTTCGGGGGAATCTCCTACGAGCAGTACTTC.

In its sample, this clonotype was seen a few times. The rearrangement uses TRBV6-1 and TRBJ2-7; tentatively, D is TRBD1 (6 bases). Germline V lookup: CDR1 MNHNS, CDR2 SASEGT. This CDR3 region has 15 residues. V was pared by 6 bases and J by 4 bases, with 19 bases between. CDR3 bases: TGTGCCAGCAGCTCGAGCACCGGGACAAGTTACGAGCAGTACTTC. Protein sequence: CASSSSTGTSYEQYF.

This clonotype turned up a few times. The chain uses TRBV6-2 or TRBV6-3 and TRBJ2-1, with D tentatively TRBD1 (5 bases). Trimming stripped 5 bases from V and 15 bases from J, with 17 bases between. The CDR3 loop spans 12 amino acids. Per the germline V gene, CDR1 is MNHEY and CDR2 is SVGEGT. This CDR3 reads CASSPPARGMFF. The CDR3 bases are TGTGCCAGCAGTCCCCCTGCTAGGGGCATGTTCTTC.

V and J are TRBV5-1 and TRBJ2-5; D is perhaps TRBD2 (7 bases). Germline CDR1 reads SGHRS; CDR2 reads YFSETQ. V lost 4 bases and J 1 base, leaving 20 bases between the germline ends. The CDR3 consists of 17 residues. The CDR3 protein is CASSRSGAGAIQETQYF. The CDR3 region has the DNA TGCGCCAGCAGCCGTTCGGGCGCGGGGGCGATCCAAGAGACCCAGTACTTC.

This clonotype was counted between two and nine times. J is TRBJ2-7 and V is TRBV10-3, with 9 bases identical to TRBD2. The CDR3 loop spans 18 amino acids. Trimming at V came to 0 bases and at J to 7 bases, leaving 16 bases not matched to a gene. The germline V gene encodes CDR1 ENHRY and CDR2 SYGVKD. CDR3 sequence reads: CAISESDRPSGIGGEQYF. The CDR3 nucleotides read TGTGCCATCAGTGAGTCTGATAGGCCTAGCGGGATTGGTGGGGAGCAGTACTTC.

This clonotype turned up a few times. The V gene is TRBV7-2, the J gene TRBJ2-2; 10 bases line up with TRBD2. This CDR3 region has 15 residues. Germline V CDR1 and CDR2: SGHTA, FQGNSA. Trimming cost V 8 bases and J 8 bases; bases outside gene matches: 11. CDR3 in DNA: TGTGCCAGCGGGGACCCTAGCGGGAGTTTTGGGGAGCTGTTTTTT. Protein sequence: CASGDPSGSFGELFF.

In its sample, this clonotype was seen a few times. J is TRBJ2-7 and V is TRBV4-3; either TRBD1 or TRBD2 may fit D (5 bases each). CDR3 length: 16 residues. Per germline, CDR1 LGHNA and CDR2 YSLEER. Trimming cost V 0 bases and J 0 bases, with 12 bases left between them. The CDR3 sequence is CASSQDLWGSSYEQYF. The CDR3 bases are TGCGCCAGCAGCCAAGATCTTTGGGGGAGCTCCTACGAGCAGTACTTC.

J is TRBJ1-4 and V is TRBV28; D ambiguous. The germline V and J ends were trimmed by 6 bases and 8 bases, with 10 bases remaining between them. From germline, CDR1 is MDHEN and CDR2 SYDVKM. The CDR3 spans 12 residues. This CDR3 is CASSPPQEKLFF. CDR3 coding DNA: TGTGCCAGCAGCCCCCCACAGGAAAAACTGTTTTTT.

The chain links TRBV20-1 to TRBJ2-1; 12 positions agree with TRBD2. V gave up 1 base and J gave up 3 bases; unmatched junction bases: 7. The CDR3 is made up of 17 amino acids. CDR1 is DFQATT, CDR2 SNEGSKA, per germline (reference sequence). CDR3 nucleotides: TGCAGTGCTAGAGGAGGGACTAGCGGGCAACTCTACAATGAGCAGTTCTTC. It is translated as CSARGGTSGQLYNEQFF.

This clonotype was detected a few times. V usage is TRBV15 and J usage is TRBJ1-5; D unresolved. The CDR3 sequence is 15 residues long. Germline CDR1 LNHNV, CDR2 YYDKDF (reference sequence). Trimming removed 0 bases at V and 0 bases at J, with 6 bases between. The CDR3 coding sequence is TGTGCCACCAGCAGAGATCAGTATAGCAATCAGCCCCAGCATTTT. This codes for CATSRDQYSNQPQHF.

J is TRBJ1-6 and V is TRBV9; D is unclear. The V end lost 0 bases, the J end lost 4 bases, and 2 bases lay between the germline ends. The germline V gene has CDR1 SGDLS and CDR2 YYNGEE. CDR3 size: 13 residues. Here the CDR3 reads CASSVEYNSPLHF. In DNA, the CDR3 is TGTGCCAGCAGCGTAGAGTATAATTCACCCCTCCACTTT.

In this sample, this clonotype turned up a few times. V usage is TRBV5-1 and J usage is TRBJ2-2; D remains unclear. Per germline, CDR1 SGHRS and CDR2 YFSETQ. CDR3 length: 16 amino acids. V gave up 2 bases and J gave up 0 bases, with 11 bases separating them. CDR3 residues: CASSLLTDTNTGELFF. CDR3 sequence (DNA): TGCGCCAGCAGCTTACTTACAGATACGAACACCGGGGAGCTGTTTTTT.

The sample holds many counts of this clonotype. The V gene is TRBV5-1, the J gene TRBJ2-5; TRBD1 might be the D (5 bases). The V gene's germline CDR1 is SGHRS and CDR2 YFSETQ. The CDR3 consists of 13 residues. V gave up 3 bases and J gave up 4 bases, with 10 bases separating them. This chain's CDR3 is CASSSDMAETQYF. The CDR3 nucleotides read TGCGCCAGCAGCTCGGACATGGCAGAGACCCAGTACTTC.